These 14 T cell receptor beta chains were all obtained from the same sample, sequenced in a study of vaccination effects on CD4 cells after COVID-19 (dated by TCRdb to the early 2020s). Library preparation employed the immunoSEQ multiplex PCR assay. The source is immuneACCESS, and TCRdb retained only in-frame sequences with V and J called. Part of the clones is not carried over; for the studies checked, unresolved V genes explain less than half of this, and the remainder is unexplained. The sample table shows 35,000 to 45,000 clones, and 60% to 80% are seen once. The top ten clones comprise under 15% of the sample. The ViraFEST assay stimulated PBMC with viral peptide pools and then used TCR sequencing to identify antigen-specific CD4+ T cell clonotypes by expansion. After less than 13 days of culture, CD4+ T cells were isolated with the EasySep CD4+ T cell isolation kit. Negative nucleocapsid antibody results before and after vaccination confirmed that the healthy vaccine recipients had no prior SARS-CoV-2 infection.

What these receptors recognize is not known. The sequencing used CD4+ T cells from PBMCs cultured with HCoV-OC43 spike peptides, collected before COVID-19 vaccination. The label giving this sample's cell subset or site can be read as: HCoV-OC43 spike overlapping peptide pool stimulation. The receptor source for this set is a human donor who received a COVID-19 vaccine.

V usage is TRBV4-1 and J usage is TRBJ2-5; TRBD2 agrees at 12 bases. Per germline, CDR1 MGHRA and CDR2 YSYEKL. The CDR3 has 18 amino acids. Trimming cost V 0 bases and J 2 bases; bases outside gene matches: 7. The CDR3, as DNA: TGCGCCAGCAGCCAAGATCTTGGGCTAGCGGGGGGGCAAGAGACCCAGTACTTC. This translates into CASSQDLGLAGGQETQYF.

This rearrangement joins TRBV29-1 to TRBJ1-3; D remains ambiguous. This CDR3 has 12 amino acids. The germline V gene encodes CDR1 SQVTM and CDR2 ANQGSEA. The ends were cut back, 3 bases at V and 1 base at J, with 4 bases in the middle. The CDR3 loop reads CSVDDSGNTIYF. CDR3 sequence (DNA): TGCAGCGTTGACGATTCTGGAAACACCATATATTTT.

The genes are TRBV30 and TRBJ1-2; possibly TRBD1 for D (5 bases). Looked up from germline, CDR1 is GTSNPN and CDR2 is SVGIG (reference sequence). V was clipped by 4 bases and J by 6 bases, with 12 bases between them. The CDR3 is 12 amino acids. The CDR3 sequence: CAWKLPGHGYTF. DNA for the CDR3: TGTGCCTGGAAGTTGCCGGGACATGGCTACACCTTC. Using reference TRBV30 and TRBJ1-2 for the parts outside the CDR3, the full variable domain is SQTIHQWPATLVQPVGSPLSLECTVEGTSNPNLYWYRQAAGRGLQLLFYSVGIGQISSEVPQNLSASRPQDRQFILSSKKLLLSDSGFYLCAWKLPGHGYTFGSGTRLTVV.

V usage is TRBV11-2 and J usage is TRBJ2-1; D not certain. This CDR3 has 12 amino acids. The germline V and J ends were trimmed by 5 bases and 8 bases, with 10 bases remaining between them. Germline CDR1 reads SGHAT; CDR2 reads FQNNGV. The CDR3 is CASSPVLHEQFF. The CDR3 bases are TGTGCCAGCAGCCCGGTCCTCCATGAGCAGTTCTTC.

The rearrangement uses TRBV7-2 and TRBJ2-7, with 9 bases aligning to TRBD2. With 5 bases clipped from V and 4 bases from J, the junction kept 9 bases outside the gene matches. CDR1 SGHTA and CDR2 FQGNSA come from the germline V gene. This CDR3 region has 15 residues. The CDR3, as DNA: TGTGCCAGCAGCATCTCGACTAGCGGAGTTTACGAGCAGTACTTC. Translated: CASSISTSGVYEQYF.

The chain links TRBV10-3 to TRBJ2-7, with a possible D match to TRBD2 (6 bases). The CDR3 sequence is 12 residues long. Trimming removed 6 bases at V and 1 base at J, with 7 bases between. CDR1 is ENHRY and CDR2 is SYGVKD in the germline V gene. The DNA of the CDR3 is TGTGCCATCAGGGGACTTTCCTACGAGCAGTACTTC. As protein: CAIRGLSYEQYF.

The J gene is TRBJ2-7, the V gene TRBV6-5, with D tentatively TRBD1 or TRBD2 (5 bases each). Trimming cost V 8 bases and J 1 base, with 12 bases left between them. CDR3 length equals 13 residues. Germline V CDR1 and CDR2: MNHEY, SVGAGI. The CDR3 loop is CASARGQSYEQYF. The CDR3, as DNA: TGTGCCAGCGCGAGGGGCCAATCCTACGAGCAGTACTTC.

In this sample, this clone turned up once. This chain links TRBV10-1 with TRBJ2-1, with 13 bases aligning to TRBD2. V lost 5 bases to trimming and J lost 5 bases; unmatched junction nucleotides: 3. The CDR3 is 15 residues long. Looked up from germline, CDR1 is WNHNN and CDR2 is SYGVQD (reference sequence). The CDR3 spells CASSPGTSGNNEQFF. Written as DNA, the CDR3 is TGCGCCAGCAGTCCCGGGACTAGCGGGAACAATGAGCAGTTCTTC.

This chain links TRBV19 with TRBJ1-4; TRBD1 matches at 7 bases. This CDR3 spans 15 amino acids. Germline V lookup: CDR1 LNHDA, CDR2 SQIVND (reference sequence). J lost 7 bases, V lost 4 bases, and 9 bases had no gene match. The CDR3 is CASSTIQGSTEKLFF. CDR3 nucleotides: TGTGCCAGTAGTACGATACAGGGGTCCACTGAAAAACTGTTTTTT.

This clone was observed a handful of times. The chain is built from TRBV6-5 and TRBJ1-2; D is possibly TRBD1 (5 bases). This CDR3 spans 13 amino acids. In germline, CDR1 is MNHEY, CDR2 SVGAGI. Trimming removed 6 bases from V and 5 bases from J, with 13 bases in between. The chain's CDR3 is CASRETAHYGYTF. CDR3 DNA sequence: TGTGCCAGCAGGGAGACAGCCCATTATGGCTACACCTTC.

The chain combines TRBV5-1 with TRBJ1-4, with 8 bases fitting TRBD1. Per the germline V gene, CDR1 is SGHRS and CDR2 is YFSETQ. The CDR3 has 16 amino acids. Germline trimming cut 4 bases from V and 4 bases from J; bases unmatched to any gene: 9. The CDR3 sequence: CASSLGQGSLNEKLFF. CDR3 nucleotides: TGCGCCAGCAGCCTCGGACAGGGCTCACTTAATGAAAAACTGTTTTTT.

The chain couples TRBV30 to TRBJ2-7; weak D call: TRBD1 (5 bases). V shed 0 bases and J shed 3 bases, with 15 bases lying between them. The CDR3 has 15 amino acids. The germline gives CDR1 GTSNPN, CDR2 SVGIG (reference sequence). CDR3 nucleotides: TGTGCCTGGAGTGTACGGGCAGGGTTCCGCTACGAGCAGTACTTC. Protein product: CAWSVRAGFRYEQYF.

V usage is TRBV16 and J usage is TRBJ2-4; TRBD2 matches 9 bases. The CDR3 covers 16 residues. CDR1 and CDR2 from the germline V gene are KGHSY and FQNENV. The ends lost 4 bases at V and 14 bases at J; junction bases unmatched: 18. The CDR3 DNA follows: TGTGCCAGCAGCCTTTCCATGGGCGGGAGGGCCCATGTGGAGTACTTC. Its translation is CASSLSMGGRAHVEYF.

The V call is TRBV5-1, the J call TRBJ2-7, with 7 nucleotides matching TRBD2. Germline V gene sequence: CDR1 SGHRS, CDR2 YFSETQ. CDR3 length equals 13 residues. The V gene end was trimmed by 5 bases and the J gene end by 2 bases; junction bases not matched to a gene: 4. Written as DNA, the CDR3 is TGCGCCAGCAGGGCTAGCGGACCCTACGAGCAGTACTTC. Its protein product is CASRASGPYEQYF. Based on the CDR3 plus reference TRBV5-1 and TRBJ2-7, the full variable domain is KAGVTQTPRYLIKTRGQQVTLSCSPISGHRSVSWYQQTPGQGLQFLFEYFSETQRNKGNFPGRFSGRQFSNSRSEMNVSTLELGDSALYLCASRASGPYEQYFGPGTRLTVT.